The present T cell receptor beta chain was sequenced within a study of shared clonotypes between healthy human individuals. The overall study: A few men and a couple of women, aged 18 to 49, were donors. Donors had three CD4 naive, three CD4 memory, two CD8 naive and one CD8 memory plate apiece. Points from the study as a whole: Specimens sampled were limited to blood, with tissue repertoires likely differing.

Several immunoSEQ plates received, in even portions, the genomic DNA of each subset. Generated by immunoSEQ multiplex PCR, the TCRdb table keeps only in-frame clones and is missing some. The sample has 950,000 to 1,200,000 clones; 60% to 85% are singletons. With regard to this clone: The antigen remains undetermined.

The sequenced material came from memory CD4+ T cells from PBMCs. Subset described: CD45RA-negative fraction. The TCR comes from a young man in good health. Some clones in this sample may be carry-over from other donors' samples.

Here the CDR3 reads CASKSPDGSYNEQFF. Written as DNA, the CDR3 is TGTGCCAGCAAAAGCCCAGACGGCTCCTACAATGAGCAGTTCTTC. The chain uses TRBV5-4 and TRBJ2-1; D is ambiguous. The V end lost 6 bases, the J end lost 0 bases, and 13 bases lay between the germline ends. The CDR3 is 15 residues long. The germline CDR1 and CDR2 sequences are SGHNT and YYREEE (reference sequence). Together with reference TRBV5-4 and TRBJ2-1, the CDR3 gives the full variable domain: ETGVTQSPTHLIKTRGQQVTLRCSSQSGHNTVSWYQQALGQGPQFIFQYYREEENGRGNFPPRFSGLQFPNYSSELNVNALELDDSALYLCASKSPDGSYNEQFFGPGTRLTVL.